This T cell receptor beta chain was recovered during a study of T cells after yellow fever vaccination. Findings and caveats of the study: The bulk population could contribute abundant contaminating clonotypes to FACS-sorted repertoires. Most primary-vaccination clones recurred post-booster (roughly 96% CD4, just over 85% CD8).

Germline V gene sequence: CDR1 SGHTA, CDR2 FQGNSA. Trimming pared 6 bases from V and 2 bases from J, leaving 17 bases between. The CDR3 contains 16 residues. About this clonotype: The antigen is unknown.

One entry per CDR3 protein results from TCRdb running MiXCR on the 5' RACE reads. Of about 350,000 distinct CDR3 sequences detected, about 9.9% appear once; the ten largest clones hold about 17%. The material sequenced was PBMCs, taken on the day of the first yellow fever vaccination. The clonotype comes from a man aged 18 to 30 who received the YFV17D yellow fever vaccine. The chain carries TRBV7-2 and TRBJ1-3; no definite D call. The CDR3 region is CASRFSGQDAGNTIYF. As DNA, the CDR3 is TGTGCCAGCAGATTTTCAGGCCAGGACGCTGGAAACACCATATATTTT.